The rows below give T cell receptor beta chains drawn from one sample of a study of response to subunit inactivated influenza vaccine. TCRdb redid the calling of the RT-PCR reads with MiXCR, one entry per CDR3 protein. This table has a few hundred thousand distinct CDR3 sequences, roughly a fifth appearing once. The starting material was PBMCs from blood, obtained 21 months after vaccination. These receptors were obtained from a man between 50 and 75 years old who received an inactivated influenza vaccine. Each CDR3 is given with its conserved first and last residue. The D gene is left open where the match is weak. Size tells how often a clone was seen (once, few, many) or the class of an expanded clone, and some rows leave it out.

J | V | D | size | CDR3 | DNA
TRBJ1-1 | TRBV12-3/TRBV12-4 | . | many | CASIGQLNTEAFF | TGTGCCAGCATCGGACAGTTGAACACTGAAGCTTTCTTT
TRBJ2-5 | TRBV29-1 | TRBD1 | few | CSVAGTGKETQYF | TGCAGCGTAGCCGGGACAGGGAAAGAGACCCAGTACTTC
TRBJ1-2 | TRBV3-1 | . | . | CASSPTDYYGYTF | TGTGCCAGCAGCCCAACAGACTACTATGGCTACACCTTC
TRBJ2-6 | TRBV12-3/TRBV12-4 | . | few | CASTIRGMGSGANVLTF | TGTGCCAGCACCATCCGGGGAATGGGCTCTGGGGCCAACGTCCTGACTTTC
TRBJ1-1 | TRBV6-5 | . | few | CASRDGVGAFF | TGTGCCAGCAGAGACGGGGTTGGAGCTTTCTTT
TRBJ1-6 | TRBV20-1 | . | . | CSASRGPSREDSPLHF | TGCAGTGCTAGTCGGGGTCCATCCCGGGAGGATTCACCCCTCCACTTT
TRBJ1-1 | TRBV30 | . | . | CAWRQQGSNTEAFF | TGTGCCTGGAGACAACAGGGTTCGAACACTGAAGCTTTCTTT
TRBJ2-5 | TRBV19 | TRBD2 | . | CASSRTSGGPETQYF | TGTGCCAGTAGTCGGACTAGCGGGGGGCCAGAGACCCAGTACTTC
TRBJ2-5 | TRBV9 | . | . | CASSAQAGTMYQETQYF | TGTGCCAGCAGCGCCCAAGCCGGGACAATGTACCAAGAGACCCAGTACTTC
TRBJ1-1 | TRBV18 | . | few | CASSPQGRTEAFF | TGTGCCAGCTCACCACAGGGTAGGACTGAAGCTTTCTTT
TRBJ2-7 | TRBV14 | TRBD1 | . | CASNRQGVSYEQYF | TGTGCCAGCAACAGACAGGGGGTCTCCTACGAGCAGTACTTC